Presented here are 30 T cell receptor beta chains from one specimen sequenced in a study of OX40 agonist ivuxolimab in advanced cancers. TCRdb keeps only in-frame clones here, not all; method: immunoSEQ multiplex PCR. Of around 56,000 clones listed, roughly 86% are singletons. Here the sequenced sample was CD4+ or CD8+ T cells sorted from blood, taken in a trial of the OX40 agonist ivuxolimab. These receptors were collected from an adult with an advanced solid tumor such as melanoma, head and neck, liver or kidney cancer.

The chain recombines TRBV28 with TRBJ1-4; 9 nucleotides line up with TRBD1. The junction had 3 bases not matched to a gene; V was cut back by 2 bases and J by 8 bases. The CDR3 contains 14 residues. CDR1 MDHEN and CDR2 SYDVKM come from the germline V gene. The CDR3 DNA is TGTGCCAGCAGTTTACCCGGACAGGGGGAAAAACTGTTTTTT. Protein: CASSLPGQGEKLFF.

This clone was found once. V usage is TRBV5-4 and J usage is TRBJ1-1; D is perhaps TRBD1 (5 bases). V dropped 4 bases and J dropped 0 bases, with 16 bases sitting between them. Germline CDR1 SGHNT, CDR2 YYREEE (reference sequence). The CDR3 totals 16 residues. The CDR3 here is CASSPEAQGLNTEAFF. The CDR3 DNA follows: TGTGCCAGCAGCCCAGAAGCCCAGGGTTTGAACACTGAAGCTTTCTTT.

V gene TRBV9 combines with J gene TRBJ2-7; D not certain. Germline CDR1 and CDR2: SGDLS and YYNGEE. The CDR3 is 13 amino acids. Trimming pared 5 bases from V and 7 bases from J, leaving 16 bases between. CDR3 sequence: CASSMRSYEEQYF. CDR3 sequence (DNA): TGTGCCAGCAGTATGCGGTCCTACGAAGAGCAGTACTTC.

CDR3 protein: CASSQILGRMGTQYF. Written as DNA, the CDR3 is TGTGCCAGCAGCCAAATCCTCGGGCGCATGGGTACGCAGTATTTT. The chain combines TRBV16 with TRBJ2-3; D gene ambiguous. Germline-derived CDR1 and CDR2 are KGHSY and FQNENV. The CDR3 length is 15 residues. Trimming took 2 bases from V and 8 from J, leaving 17 bases between them.

CDR3 bases: TGTGCCAGCAGCTGGAGGAAGGGCACTGAAGCTTTCTTT. Translated, it gives CASSWRKGTEAFF. V is TRBV7-7 and J is TRBJ1-1; D is undetermined. The V end lost 4 bases, the J end lost 4 bases, and 10 bases lay between the germline ends. Looked up from germline, CDR1 is SSHAT and CDR2 is FNYEAQ (reference sequence). There are 13 residues in the CDR3.

There are a few counts of this clone. This sequence joins TRBV5-1 and TRBJ1-1; D remains ambiguous. Deletions cut 4 bases from V and 1 base from J, with 11 bases between. Per the germline V gene, CDR1 is SGHRS and CDR2 is YFSETQ. The CDR3 is made up of 14 amino acids. The CDR3 nucleotides read TGCGCCAGCAGCATAACAGAACCGAACACTGAAGCTTTCTTT. This gives the protein CASSITEPNTEAFF.

CDR3 DNA sequence: TGTGCCAGCAGTGAAGCGCAGGTTACGGGACAGATAATGAACACTGAAGCTTTCTTT. It encodes CASSEAQVTGQIMNTEAFF. V and J are TRBV2 and TRBJ1-1; TRBD1 agrees at 7 bases. Germline V gives CDR1 SNHLY, CDR2 FYNNEI. CDR3 length equals 19 residues. Trimming cost V 0 bases and J 0 bases; bases outside gene matches: 13. Looking up the rest from reference TRBV2 and TRBJ1-1 gives the full variable domain: EPEVTQTPSHQVTQMGQEVILRCVPISNHLYFYWYRQILGQKVEFLVSFYNNEISEKSEIFDDQFSVERPDGSNFTLKIRSTKLEDSAMYFCASSEAQVTGQIMNTEAFFGQGTRLTVV.

The J gene is TRBJ1-4, the V gene TRBV27; 8 nucleotides line up with TRBD1. The CDR3 extends over 16 amino acids. J lost 3 bases, V lost 4 bases, and 7 bases had no gene match. Germline CDR1 and CDR2: MNHEY and SMNVEV (reference sequence). The CDR3: CASSSDREVPNEKLFF. DNA of the CDR3: TGTGCCAGCAGTTCGGACAGGGAGGTGCCTAATGAAAAACTGTTTTTT.

This sequence joins TRBV7-6 and TRBJ2-5; no clear D gene. CDR3 length equals 12 residues. Germline loops: CDR1 SGHVS, CDR2 FNYEAQ. The V and J ends lost 5 bases and 4 bases respectively, with 8 bases between them. The CDR3 nucleotides read TGTGCCAGCAGCCCTATCCGAGAGACCCAGTACTTC. Translation gives CASSPIRETQYF.

The chain employs TRBV7-9 and TRBJ1-3; TRBD1 aligns across 7 bases. The trim removed 5 bases at V and 3 bases at J, leaving 10 bases unmatched. Germline V gene lookup returns CDR1 SEHNR and CDR2 FQNEAQ (reference sequence). The CDR3 contains 16 residues. Here the CDR3 reads CASSLTQGSSGNTIYF. The CDR3 nucleotides are TGTGCCAGCAGCCTAACACAGGGGAGCAGTGGAAACACCATATATTTT.

This chain links TRBV6-5 with TRBJ2-5; possibly TRBD1 or TRBD2 for D (6 bases each). CDR3 length: 15 residues. CDR1 and CDR2 (germline): MNHEY, SVGAGI. V lost 2 bases, J lost 1 base, and 11 bases lay in between. The CDR3 loop reads CASSYGGGPQETQYF. The CDR3 DNA follows: TGTGCCAGCAGTTACGGAGGGGGTCCCCAAGAGACCCAGTACTTC.

The rearrangement joins TRBV7-6 to TRBJ1-4; a weak D match, TRBD1 (5 bases). The germline V gene has CDR1 SGHVS and CDR2 FNYEAQ. The CDR3 is 12 residues long. The V end lost 8 bases, the J end lost 8 bases, and 12 bases lay between the germline ends. The CDR3 loop is CASGDSGEKLFF. The CDR3 DNA is TGTGCCAGCGGGGACTCGGGAGAAAAACTGTTTTTT.

This clone was recorded only once. V gene TRBV27 combines with J gene TRBJ1-1; D ambiguous. The CDR3 runs to 13 residues. Trimming took 8 bases from V and 1 from J, leaving 11 bases between them. Germline CDR1 and CDR2: MNHEY and SMNVEV (reference sequence). CDR3 nucleotides: TGTGCCAGCCGGGTAGGTTCGAACACTGAAGCTTTCTTT. Translating it yields CASRVGSNTEAFF.

The chain has TRBV2 and TRBJ2-5; 10 bases align to TRBD2. Germline V CDR1 and CDR2: SNHLY, FYNNEI. The CDR3 extends over 13 amino acids. The V gene end was trimmed by 8 bases and the J gene end by 3 bases; junction bases not matched to a gene: 3. CDR3 sequence reads: CASFLAGEETQYF. The CDR3 region has the DNA TGTGCCAGCTTTCTAGCGGGGGAAGAGACCCAGTACTTC.

This clone was counted between two and nine times. The chain links TRBV29-1 to TRBJ2-1; TRBD2 matches at 13 bases. The trim removed 5 bases at V and 2 bases at J, leaving 9 bases unmatched. CDR1 is SQVTM and CDR2 is ANQGSEA in the germline V gene. This CDR3 region has 17 residues. CDR3 bases: TGCAGCGTTAACGGACTAGCGGGGGTTATAACCTACAATGAGCAGTTCTTC. Translated, it gives CSVNGLAGVITYNEQFF.

This CDR3 reads CASSPAGAPYNEQFF. The CDR3 DNA is TGTGCCAGCAGCCCGGCCGGGGCTCCCTACAATGAGCAGTTCTTC. This chain connects TRBV5-6 to TRBJ2-1; D possibly matches TRBD1 or TRBD2 (5 bases each). This CDR3 spans 15 amino acids. Germline assignment: CDR1 SGHDT and CDR2 YYEEEE. V shed 4 bases and J shed 2 bases, with 13 bases lying between them.

The V and J genes are TRBV4-1 and TRBJ2-1; D perhaps matches TRBD2 (7 bases). The germline V gene encodes CDR1 MGHRA and CDR2 YSYEKL. The CDR3 loop spans 14 amino acids. Trimming stripped 4 bases from V and 7 bases from J, with 14 bases between. The CDR3: CASSRGGTWNEQFF. The CDR3 region has the DNA TGCGCCAGCAGCCGCGGGGGCACCTGGAATGAGCAGTTCTTC.

The chain is built from TRBV2 and TRBJ2-4; no definite D call. V gave up 7 bases and J gave up 0 bases, with 19 bases separating them. Germline V CDR1 and CDR2: SNHLY, FYNNEI. This CDR3 region has 17 residues. CDR3 sequence: CASKIVDNLLAKNIQYF. The DNA for the CDR3 is TGTGCCAGCAAAATTGTTGACAACCTGCTAGCCAAAAACATTCAGTACTTC. The full variable domain, with the rest looked up from reference TRBV2 and TRBJ2-4, is EPEVTQTPSHQVTQMGQEVILRCVPISNHLYFYWYRQILGQKVEFLVSFYNNEISEKSEIFDDQFSVERPDGSNFTLKIRSTKLEDSAMYFCASKIVDNLLAKNIQYFGAGTRLSVL.

This chain joins TRBV19 and TRBJ2-1, with D possibly TRBD1 on 6 matching bases. The CDR3 spans 15 residues. Trimming cost V 3 bases and J 5 bases, with 14 bases left between them. In germline, CDR1 is LNHDA, CDR2 SQIVND (reference sequence). The CDR3 loop reads CASSMPGAYHNEQFF. The CDR3 bases are TGTGCCAGTAGTATGCCAGGGGCTTACCACAATGAGCAGTTCTTC.

This chain connects TRBV29-1 to TRBJ2-1, with 7 bases matching TRBD1. This CDR3 comprises 13 residues. CDR1 and CDR2 from the germline V gene are SQVTM and ANQGSEA. V lost 5 bases and J lost 9; bases outside the gene matches: 10. In DNA form, the CDR3 reads TGCAGCGTTTCCGGGACAGATGTGGGTGAGCAGTTCTTC. It encodes CSVSGTDVGEQFF.

This sequence joins TRBV11-2 and TRBJ2-5; D uncertain. CDR3 size: 14 residues. CDR1 and CDR2 from the germline V gene are SGHAT and FQNNGV. Trimming stripped 1 base from V and 3 bases from J, with 9 bases between. In nucleotides, the CDR3 is TGTGCCAGCAGCTTAGTTTCAGCTGAAGAGACCCAGTACTTC. This translates into CASSLVSAEETQYF. The whole variable domain, remainder taken from reference TRBV11-2 and TRBJ2-5, is EAGVAQSPRYKIIEKRQSVAFWCNPISGHATLYWYQQILGQGPKLLIQFQNNGVVDDSQLPKDRFSAERLKGVDSTLKIQPAKLEDSAVYLCASSLVSAEETQYFGPGTRLLVL.

The chain combines TRBV7-9 with TRBJ1-2, with D tentatively TRBD1 (5 bases). The CDR3 has 13 amino acids. The V end was cut by 4 bases, the J end by 8 bases, with 14 bases between. Germline V gene lookup returns CDR1 SEHNR and CDR2 FQNEAQ (reference sequence). The CDR3 loop is CASSSTGTRGYTF. The CDR3, as DNA: TGTGCCAGCAGCTCCACCGGGACCAGGGGCTACACCTTC.

V and J are TRBV29-1 and TRBJ2-7; TRBD1 might be the D (6 bases). Between the trimmed V and J ends, which lost 4 bases and 3 bases, there was a span of 13 bases. The CDR3 is made up of 13 amino acids. Per the germline V gene, CDR1 is SQVTM and CDR2 is ANQGSEA. The CDR3 nucleotides are TGCAGCGTTGGTGAGCAGGGGAGCTACGAGCAGTACTTC. This translates into CSVGEQGSYEQYF.

This clone was observed a single time. J is TRBJ2-3 and V is TRBV25-1, with TRBD1 matching 9 bases. The CDR3 has 17 amino acids. V lost 1 base to trimming and J lost 4 bases; unmatched junction nucleotides: 9. In germline, CDR1 is MGHDK, CDR2 SYGVNS. The CDR3 DNA is TGTGCCAGCAGTGAATCAGGGACCGGGACAGGGCCAGATACGCAGTATTTT. This translates into CASSESGTGTGPDTQYF.

The chain is built from TRBV19 and TRBJ1-5; D unresolved. Trimming took off 9 bases at V and 0 bases at J, with 12 bases between the two ends. Per germline, CDR1 LNHDA and CDR2 SQIVND (reference sequence). CDR3 length: 14 residues. CDR3 sequence (DNA): TGTGCCAGCCTCGGGGTTTATAGCAATCAGCCCCAGCATTTT. As protein: CASLGVYSNQPQHF.

This chain joins TRBV6-6 and TRBJ2-1; tentative D call: TRBD2 (6 bases). Germline CDR1 and CDR2: MNHNY and SVGAGI (reference sequence). This CDR3 is 14 amino acids long. V was clipped by 6 bases and J by 4 bases, with 13 bases between them. The CDR3 region is CASRSDGGYNEQFF. The CDR3 region has the DNA TGTGCCAGCAGATCCGACGGGGGATACAATGAGCAGTTCTTC.

The chain carries TRBV7-6 and TRBJ2-5; 10 nucleotides line up with TRBD1. The V gene's germline CDR1 is SGHVS and CDR2 FNYEAQ. CDR3 length equals 13 residues. After removal of 5 bases from V and 13 bases from J, the junction contained 10 bases not matched to a gene. The CDR3, as DNA: TGTGCCAGCAGCGCGGACAGGGGGGCCGAGCCGTACTTC. This gives the protein CASSADRGAEPYF.

This chain connects TRBV6-6 to TRBJ1-1; D not resolved. Trimming removed 0 bases from V and 3 bases from J, with 8 bases in between. The CDR3 consists of 14 residues. CDR1 MNHNY and CDR2 SVGAGI come from the germline V gene (reference sequence). CDR3 amino acids: CASSYSDLHTEAFF. The CDR3 DNA reads TGTGCCAGCAGTTACTCGGACCTCCACACTGAAGCTTTCTTT.

In this sample, this clone turned up a few times. The rearrangement links TRBV19 to TRBJ2-1; D call uncertain. From germline, CDR1 is LNHDA and CDR2 SQIVND (reference sequence). The CDR3 loop spans 12 amino acids. V lost 6 bases and J lost 12, with 15 bases in between. The CDR3 sequence is CASRREDQVQFF. The CDR3 DNA sequence: TGTGCCAGTAGAAGGGAAGATCAGGTGCAGTTCTTC.

This clone was seen once. This chain joins TRBV15 and TRBJ1-6, with D possibly matching TRBD1 (5 bases). Per germline, CDR1 LNHNV and CDR2 YYDKDF (reference sequence). This CDR3 comprises 19 residues. The V end was cut by 2 bases, the J end by 0 bases, with 17 bases between. CDR3 loop: CATSRSSDGGTSYNSPLHF. The CDR3 DNA reads TGTGCCACCAGCAGATCCAGCGACGGCGGGACCTCCTATAATTCACCCCTCCACTTT.